The next 29 T cell receptor beta chains were all read from a single sample in a study of tumor-infiltrating lymphocytes in primary liver carcinoma. They got blood RNA out of unsorted whole blood and also pulled out germline DNA. Synthesis of TCR beta cDNA was carried out from about 500 ng total RNA with a constant-region primer. Three nested multiplex PCR rounds of slightly modified ARM-PCR generated TCR beta libraries. For about 11 cycles apiece, the opening two PCR rounds ran with TRBV1-TRBV30 forward primers and a C-beta reverse primer. TCRdb called the multiplex PCR reads again in MiXCR, with one record for every CDR3 protein. The table includes 190,000 or so distinct CDR3 sequences, approximately 64% detected once. Sequencing input: peripheral blood. These TCRs come from a woman in her fifties or sixties with primary liver carcinoma and hepatitis B virus infection.

This clonotype was detected a few times. This may be a read error, as it is one base from a much larger clone. This rearrangement joins TRBV12-3 or TRBV12-4 to TRBJ1-2; no firm D call. This CDR3 region has 13 residues. Trimming removed 7 bases at V and 2 bases at J, with 11 bases between. The CDR3 region is CASNSRVNYGYTF. The CDR3, as DNA: TGTGCCAGCAACTCAAGGGTAAACTATGGCTACACCTTC.

The rearrangement links TRBV10-3 to TRBJ2-2; D is unclear. Germline loops: CDR1 ENHRY, CDR2 SYGVKD. The CDR3 is 12 residues long. Trimming stripped 10 bases from V and 7 bases from J, with 13 bases between. This CDR3 reads CATRNRRGELFF. CDR3 coding DNA: TGTGCCACCAGAAATCGACGCGGGGAGCTGTTTTTT.

The chain joins TRBV11-3 to TRBJ2-3; TRBD1 matches 9 bases. The CDR3 is 18 residues long. Germline CDR1 is SGHNT and CDR2 is YENEEA. Trimming took 8 bases from V and 6 from J; bases not matched to a gene: 21. CDR3 sequence reads: CASGTKPRTGDFRDTQYF. CDR3 sequence (DNA): TGTGCCAGCGGCACCAAGCCCCGGACAGGGGATTTTAGGGATACGCAGTATTTT.

This clonotype has more than one count but fewer than ten. V and J are TRBV24-1 and TRBJ2-1; TRBD2 matches 11 bases. Germline CDR1 KGHDR, CDR2 SFDVKD. The CDR3 extends over 16 amino acids. Unmatched junction bases numbered 6, after V lost 3 bases and J lost 6 bases. The CDR3 DNA reads as TGTGCCACCAGTGATACTAGCGGGAGCCACGGCAATGAGCAGTTCTTC. Protein product: CATSDTSGSHGNEQFF.

A remark on this clonotype: This could be a read error, since a much larger clone is one nucleotide away. The rearrangement joins TRBV12-3 or TRBV12-4 to TRBJ1-1, with D possibly matching TRBD1 (6 bases). CDR3 length: 13 residues. V lost 6 bases and J lost 7, with 15 bases in between. DNA of the CDR3: TGTGCCAGCAGACGAGGGACATGTCATGAAGCTTTCTTT. Translated: CASRRGTCHEAFF.

As concerns this clonotype: The conserved phenylalanine or tryptophan normally closing the CDR3 is absent here, so this likely arose from a read error. The genes are TRBV30 and TRBJ1-1, with D maybe TRBD1 (5 bases). Per germline, CDR1 GTSNPN and CDR2 SVGIG (reference sequence). The CDR3 runs to 11 residues. Between the trimmed V and J ends, which lost 1 base and 11 bases, there was a span of 11 bases. The CDR3, as DNA: TGTGCCTGGAGTGCGGGGACCGGGGCTTTCTCT. It yields the protein CAWSAGTGAFS.

This clonotype appeared a single time. The rearrangement links TRBV4-2 to TRBJ2-1, with D hard to call. CDR1 is LGHNA, CDR2 YNFKEQ, per germline. CDR3 size: 13 residues. Trimming shortened V by 7 bases and J by 0 bases, and 7 bases separated the two germline ends. This CDR3 is CASNISSYNEQFF. CDR3 bases: TGTGCCAGCAATATTAGCTCCTACAATGAGCAGTTCTTC.

J is TRBJ1-3 and V is TRBV4-1; D is undetermined. Germline values: CDR1 MGHRA, CDR2 YSYEKL. Trimming stripped 4 bases from V and 4 bases from J, with 8 bases between. The CDR3 runs 13 residues. CDR3 residues: CASSRTRGNTIYF. CDR3 nucleotides: TGCGCCAGCAGCCGGACCCGGGGAAACACCATATATTTT.

This clonotype was observed once. The conserved closing phenylalanine or tryptophan is absent in this CDR3, likely reflecting a read error. J is TRBJ2-1 and V is TRBV11-1; D not certain. Germline assignment: CDR1 SGHAT and CDR2 FQDESV (reference sequence). This CDR3 spans 15 amino acids. The CDR3 region is CVSSLSASSYNEQFL. In nucleotides, the CDR3 is TGTGTCAGCAGCTTAAGTGCTAGCTCCTACAATGAGCAGTTCCTC.

As to this clonotype: The final CDR3 position lacks the conserved phenylalanine or tryptophan, pointing to a likely read error. The chain links TRBV7-8 to TRBJ1-1, with a tentative D call TRBD1 (5 bases). The germline V gene has CDR1 SGHVS and CDR2 FQNEAQ. V was shortened by 9 bases and J by 6 bases, with 17 bases between the two germline ends. The CDR3 contains 13 residues. The CDR3 sequence is CARSIILGAEAFS. The CDR3 DNA is TGTGCCAGGAGCATCATCTTGGGGGCTGAAGCTTTCTCT.

This clonotype was recorded many times. This rearrangement joins TRBV7-9 to TRBJ2-2, with D possibly being TRBD1 (6 bases). CDR1 and CDR2 from the germline V gene are SEHNR and FQNEAQ (reference sequence). The CDR3 is 14 amino acids. V was trimmed by 8 bases and J by 3 bases, leaving 13 bases between them. DNA of the CDR3: TGTGCCAGCCGTGCACAGGGAGACACCGGGGAGCTGTTTTTT. This encodes CASRAQGDTGELFF.

This clonotype has a single count. The rearrangement links TRBV12-3 or TRBV12-4 to TRBJ2-3; 7 positions agree with TRBD2. This CDR3 contains 16 residues. The V segment lost 4 bases and the J segment 8 bases; nucleotides outside the gene matches: 15. This CDR3 reads CASSSRTSGTLATQYF. The CDR3 DNA reads as TGTGCCAGCAGTTCCCGGACTAGTGGGACCTTAGCTACGCAGTATTTT.

Comments on this clonotype: A read error may be the cause here, since a much bigger clone is one base away. The gene calls are TRBV29-1 and TRBJ1-4; perhaps TRBD1 as D (5 bases). CDR3 size: 17 residues. Germline V gene data show CDR1 as SQVTM and CDR2 as ANQGSEA. CDR3 DNA: TGCAGCGTCCTCGGGGGGAAAGGGAACCTCCCTAATGAAAAACTGCTTTTT. Protein sequence: CSVLGGKGNLPNEKLLF.

The chain employs TRBV11-2 and TRBJ2-1; D is undetermined. Trimming removed 2 bases from V and 8 bases from J, with 10 bases in between. Germline V gene lookup returns CDR1 SGHAT and CDR2 FQNNGV. The CDR3 is 13 amino acids. CDR3 sequence (DNA): TGTGCCAGCAGCTTATATCTTTCGTATGAGCAGTTCTTC. This sequence encodes CASSLYLSYEQFF.

The chain links TRBV6-1 to TRBJ1-5; 7 bases fit TRBD1. CDR1 MNHNS and CDR2 SASEGT come from the germline V gene. J lost 4 bases, V lost 4 bases, and 7 bases had no gene match. This CDR3 is built from 15 residues. The CDR3 reads CASSGGQVWNQPQHF. DNA for the CDR3: TGTGCCAGCAGTGGCGGACAGGTCTGGAATCAGCCCCAGCATTTT.

This clonotype was detected many times. The genes are TRBV6-2 or TRBV6-3 and TRBJ2-1; a possible D gene is TRBD2 (5 bases). In germline, CDR1 is MNHEY, CDR2 SVGEGT. The ends were cut back, 5 bases at V and 9 bases at J, with 14 bases in the middle. The CDR3 totals 13 residues. The CDR3 DNA sequence: TGTGCCAGCAGTCAACCTAGTCGGGGTGAGCAGTTCTTC. As protein: CASSQPSRGEQFF.

With respect to this clonotype: A read error may explain this, as a much larger clone is one base away. V and J are TRBV5-1 and TRBJ2-7, with D maybe TRBD2 (5 bases). V was pared by 1 base and J by 2 bases, with 13 bases between. Germline V CDR1 and CDR2: SGHRS, YFSETQ. This CDR3 has 15 residues. CDR3 protein: CASSLNSSRTYEQYF. DNA of the CDR3: TGCGCCAGCAGCTTGAATTCTAGCCGAACCTACGAGCAGTACTTC.

Details on this clonotype: Sequence at one end of the junction differs from germline and may be a read error. This chain uses TRBV11-3 with TRBJ1-3; no clear D. The CDR3 covers 14 residues. Per the germline V gene, CDR1 is SGHNT and CDR2 is YENEEA. The CDR3 region has the DNA TGTGCCATCAGCGGAACTAGCTCTGGAAACACCACATATTTT. Residues: CAISGTSSGNTTYF.

Remarks on this clonotype: One end of the junction does not line up with germline, which may come from a read error. V and J are TRBV11-2 and TRBJ2-1; 13 bases match TRBD2. Germline lookup yields CDR1 SGHAT and CDR2 FQNNGV. This CDR3 has 15 amino acids. The CDR3 DNA is TGTGCCAGAAGCTTAGGGACTAGCGGGAACAGTGAACAGTTCTTC. It encodes CARSLGTSGNSEQFF.

The rearrangement uses TRBV11-2 and TRBJ2-7, with TRBD1 matching 7 bases. J was trimmed by 8 bases and V by 9 bases; bases with no gene match: 19. Germline V CDR1 and CDR2: SGHAT, FQNNGV. The CDR3 spans 15 residues. CDR3 bases: TGTGCCAGAAGCCTCCTAAAACAGGGGTCGGTGAAGCAGTACTTC. The encoded protein is CARSLLKQGSVKQYF.

The CDR3 reads CASSFRSGSEYNEQFF. The CDR3 bases are TGTGCCAGCAGCTTTCGGTCGGGATCGGAGTACAATGAGCAGTTCTTC. The chain combines TRBV11-3 with TRBJ2-1, with D possibly being TRBD2 (5 bases). Between the trimmed V and J ends, which lost 3 bases and 4 bases, there was a span of 16 bases. There are 16 residues in the CDR3. The germline V gene has CDR1 SGHNT and CDR2 YENEEA.

As for this clonotype: A read error may account for a junction end that differs from germline. The rearrangement links TRBV11-2 to TRBJ2-1; the D gene is possibly TRBD1 (6 bases). From germline, CDR1 is SGHAT and CDR2 FQNNGV. The CDR3 covers 13 residues. The CDR3 nucleotides read TGTGTCAGCAGCTTTGGACAGAACAATGAGCAGTTCTTC. Its protein product is CVSSFGQNNEQFF.

A remark on this clonotype: A much larger clone is a single base away; this may be a read error. The chain has TRBV6-1 and TRBJ1-4, with D tentatively TRBD1 (5 bases). This CDR3 is 16 amino acids long. Looked up from germline, CDR1 is MNHNS and CDR2 is SASEGT. Here the CDR3 DNA reads TGTGCCAGCAAGGAACAGGAGTATGCAACTGATGAAAAACTGTTTTTT. Translation gives CASKEQEYATDEKLFF.

V gene TRBV11-2 combines with J gene TRBJ1-1, with a tentative D call TRBD1 (5 bases). The CDR3 consists of 16 residues. Germline V gives CDR1 SGHAT, CDR2 FQNNGV. V lost 8 bases and J 0 bases, leaving 19 bases between the germline ends. The CDR3 coding sequence is TGTGCCAGCGGCCCTAGGGACGGCAGCGTGAACACTGAAGCTTTCTTT. This sequence encodes CASGPRDGSVNTEAFF.

In regard to this clonotype: A much larger clone is a single base away; this may be a read error. The V gene is TRBV6-6, the J gene TRBJ2-3; the D gene is possibly TRBD1 (6 bases). This CDR3 is 17 amino acids long. Trimming took 2 bases from V and 3 from J, leaving 18 bases between them. CDR1 MNHNY and CDR2 SVGAGI come from the germline V gene (reference sequence). The CDR3 DNA follows: TGTGCCAGCAGTTACACCGGACACCAGGGGAGTACAGATACGCAGTATTTT. It encodes CASSYTGHQGSTDTQYF.

Regarding this clonotype: A much larger clone is a single base away; this may be a read error. This rearrangement joins TRBV12-3 or TRBV12-4 to TRBJ1-1, with D hard to call. This CDR3 spans 12 amino acids. V dropped 4 bases and J dropped 7 bases, with 10 bases sitting between them. CDR3 residues: CASSSPRSEAFF. CDR3 sequence (DNA): TGTGCCAGCAGTTCTCCTCGCAGTGAAGCTTTCTTT.

This clonotype was counted a few times. This rearrangement joins TRBV5-1 to TRBJ1-2; 8 bases map to TRBD1. This CDR3 is 13 amino acids long. Unmatched junction bases numbered 3, after V lost 2 bases and J lost 6 bases. Germline CDR1 is SGHRS and CDR2 is YFSETQ. Here the CDR3 DNA reads TGCGCCAGCAGCTTACAGGGGGAACATGGCTACACCTTC. Translated: CASSLQGEHGYTF.

As regards this clonotype: A read error is likely, as this CDR3 ends without the conserved phenylalanine or tryptophan. The chain uses TRBV7-9 and TRBJ2-2, with 14 bases matching TRBD2. Germline CDR1 SEHNR, CDR2 FQNEAQ (reference sequence). Trimming at V came to 2 bases and at J to 9 bases, leaving 11 bases not matched to a gene. CDR3 length: 18 amino acids. The DNA of the CDR3 is TGTGCCAGCAGCTTATGGGTGGGGACTAGCGGGGGCCCCTGGGAGCTGTTTCTT. Its translation is CASSLWVGTSGGPWELFL.

The chain joins TRBV11-2 to TRBJ2-7; 12 nucleotides match TRBD2. The V gene's germline CDR1 is SGHAT and CDR2 FQNNGV. The CDR3 extends over 15 amino acids. The DNA of the CDR3 is TGTGCCGGCAGCTCACTAGCGGGAGGAGGCGGCGAGCAGTACGTC. This gives the protein CAGSSLAGGGGEQYV.